One and the same sample provided the 19 T cell receptor beta chains below, sequenced in a study of shared clonotypes between healthy human individuals. Generated by immunoSEQ multiplex PCR, the TCRdb table keeps only in-frame clones and is missing some. The sample has around 1.5 million clones; approximately 98% are singletons. The sample was naive CD4+ T cells sorted from blood. Subset: CD45RA+ positively selected. The source of these receptors is a man aged 25-45 years in good health.

CDR3 sequence reads: CASSAAWRQSNYGYTF. In DNA form, the CDR3 reads TGTGCCAGCAGCGCGGCTTGGCGGCAGTCTAACTATGGCTACACCTTC. The chain is built from TRBV5-6 and TRBJ1-2; the D is unclear. This CDR3 comprises 16 residues. V was clipped by 4 bases and J by 0 bases, with 16 bases between them. Germline V gives CDR1 SGHDT, CDR2 YYEEEE.

CDR3 nucleotides: TGTGCCAGTAGTATCCCCCAGGGGGCACAGAACCAGCCCCAGCATTTT. This encodes CASSIPQGAQNQPQHF. The chain combines TRBV19 with TRBJ1-5; 8 bases align to TRBD1. The CDR3 totals 16 residues. Germline loops: CDR1 LNHDA, CDR2 SQIVND (reference sequence). V lost 3 bases and J lost 7; bases outside the gene matches: 11.

This clone appeared once. The genes are TRBV5-1 and TRBJ2-1; the match to TRBD2 covers 9 bases. Looked up from germline, CDR1 is SGHRS and CDR2 is YFSETQ. This CDR3 contains 16 residues. V lost 0 bases, J lost 9 bases, and 10 bases stayed unmatched. The CDR3, as DNA: TGCGCCAGCAGCTTGGGGCCCGGGACTAGCTTAGGTGAGCAGTTCTTC. Encoded protein: CASSLGPGTSLGEQFF.

The V call is TRBV5-4, the J call TRBJ2-2; the D gene is possibly TRBD2 (6 bases). V lost 7 bases, J lost 5 bases, and 27 bases lay in between. The CDR3 spans 18 residues. CDR1 is SGHNT, CDR2 YYREEE, per germline (reference sequence). This CDR3 reads CASQSLGGASDGTGELFF. CDR3 sequence (DNA): TGTGCCAGCCAAAGCTTGGGTGGGGCTAGCGATGGTACCGGGGAGCTGTTTTTT.

A single count supports this clone. This chain joins TRBV2 and TRBJ1-4, with 9 bases identical to TRBD1. The germline V gene has CDR1 SNHLY and CDR2 FYNNEI. V was pared by 1 base and J by 8 bases, with 5 bases of the junction left unmatched. The CDR3 is 15 residues long. The CDR3 DNA is TGTGCCAGCAGTGAAGACAGGGGGCTAGGAGAAAAACTGTTTTTT. Protein product: CASSEDRGLGEKLFF.

The chain combines TRBV15 with TRBJ1-3; D might be TRBD1 (6 bases). The germline V gene has CDR1 LNHNV and CDR2 YYDKDF (reference sequence). The CDR3 is 14 amino acids. The ends were cut back, 9 bases at V and 8 bases at J, with 20 bases in the middle. The CDR3 loop is CATREPGAADTIYF. CDR3 sequence (DNA): TGTGCCACTAGAGAGCCAGGGGCCGCGGACACCATATATTTT.

This sequence joins TRBV5-1 and TRBJ2-4; 7 bases map to TRBD1. The CDR3 has 14 residues. Germline V gene sequence: CDR1 SGHRS, CDR2 YFSETQ. The trim removed 0 bases at V and 6 bases at J, leaving 3 bases unmatched. The CDR3 sequence is CASSLVPGGNIQYF. DNA of the CDR3: TGCGCCAGCAGCTTGGTTCCAGGGGGAAACATTCAGTACTTC.

V gene TRBV11-3 combines with J gene TRBJ1-3; D is undetermined. The ends were cut back, 4 bases at V and 0 bases at J, with 13 bases in the middle. Germline V gene sequence: CDR1 SGHNT, CDR2 YENEEA. This CDR3 is built from 16 residues. As DNA, the CDR3 is TGTGCCAGCAGCTCCCCGACACCTAACTCTGGAAACACCATATATTTT. Amino acids: CASSSPTPNSGNTIYF.

This clone was recorded once. The gene calls are TRBV18 and TRBJ2-5; 8 bases align to TRBD2. The V gene end was trimmed by 4 bases and the J gene end by 2 bases; junction bases not matched to a gene: 9. The germline V gene has CDR1 KGHSH and CDR2 LQKENI. The length of the CDR3 is 16 residues. The CDR3 protein is CASSHSGARKQETQYF. The CDR3 DNA reads TGTGCCAGCTCACATAGCGGGGCCAGAAAACAAGAGACCCAGTACTTC.

The V call is TRBV6-1, the J call TRBJ2-7; D assignment may be TRBD1 or TRBD2 (7 bases each). Per germline, CDR1 MNHNS and CDR2 SASEGT. The V gene lost 6 bases and the J gene lost 2 bases, with 17 bases spanning the gap. CDR3 length: 15 residues. CDR3 in DNA: TGTGCCAGCAGACCCGAGGGAGGGGGCACCTACGAGCAGTACTTC. Its translation: CASRPEGGGTYEQYF.

The chain uses TRBV30 and TRBJ2-7; the match to TRBD2 covers 13 bases. Unmatched junction bases numbered 11, after V lost 5 bases and J lost 4 bases. Germline CDR1 GTSNPN, CDR2 SVGIG (reference sequence). This CDR3 is built from 16 residues. The CDR3 DNA follows: TGTGCCTGGGAACCAGGGACTAGCGGGATCACGTACGAGCAGTACTTC. It specifies CAWEPGTSGITYEQYF. The whole variable domain, filled in from reference TRBV30 and TRBJ2-7, reads SQTIHQWPATLVQPVGSPLSLECTVEGTSNPNLYWYRQAAGRGLQLLFYSVGIGQISSEVPQNLSASRPQDRQFILSSKKLLLSDSGFYLCAWEPGTSGITYEQYFGPGTRLTVT.

The V call is TRBV5-1, the J call TRBJ2-5, with TRBD2 identical over 14 bases. Trimming at V came to 3 bases and at J to 0 bases, leaving 4 bases not matched to a gene. Germline-derived CDR1 and CDR2 are SGHRS and YFSETQ. This CDR3 comprises 17 residues. The CDR3 DNA reads as TGCGCCAGCAGCTCCAGGACTAGCGGGGGGTACCAAGAGACCCAGTACTTC. It specifies CASSSRTSGGYQETQYF. Variable domain in full (rest from reference TRBV5-1 and TRBJ2-5): KAGVTQTPRYLIKTRGQQVTLSCSPISGHRSVSWYQQTPGQGLQFLFEYFSETQRNKGNFPGRFSGRQFSNSRSEMNVSTLELGDSALYLCASSSRTSGGYQETQYFGPGTRLLVL.

The CDR3 bases are TGTGCCACGTCGGGACAGGGGGAATCCAATGGCTACACCTTC. It encodes CATSGQGESNGYTF. This chain uses TRBV9 with TRBJ1-2; TRBD1 matches 11 bases. The CDR3 extends over 14 amino acids. Germline V gene data show CDR1 as SGDLS and CDR2 as YYNGEE. Losses at the gene ends were 9 bases for V and 6 bases for J; bases not matched to a gene: 10. Using reference TRBV9 and TRBJ1-2 for the parts outside the CDR3, the full variable domain is DSGVTQTPKHLITATGQRVTLRCSPRSGDLSVYWYQQSLDQGLQFLIQYYNGEERAKGNILERFSAQQFPDLHSELNLSSLELGDSALYFCATSGQGESNGYTFGSGTRLTVV.

This CDR3 is CASSPPSGTGEAFF. The CDR3 nucleotides are TGTGCCAGCTCACCACCTTCGGGGACGGGTGAAGCTTTCTTT. V and J are TRBV18 and TRBJ1-1; possible D gene TRBD1, 5 bases. The CDR3 is made up of 14 amino acids. Looked up from germline, CDR1 is KGHSH and CDR2 is LQKENI. The V end lost 0 bases, the J end lost 7 bases, and 12 bases lay between the germline ends.

The chain couples TRBV7-6 to TRBJ2-2; TRBD1 is a possible D gene (6 bases). The V end was cut by 5 bases, the J end by 0 bases, with 13 bases between. The CDR3 extends over 16 amino acids. The germline gives CDR1 SGHVS, CDR2 FNYEAQ. CDR3 bases: TGTGCCAGCAGCAAGGTCAGGGGACCGAACACCGGGGAGCTGTTTTTT. As protein: CASSKVRGPNTGELFF. The full variable domain, rest sourced from reference TRBV7-6 and TRBJ2-2, is GAGVSQSPRYKVTKRGQDVALRCDPISGHVSLYWYRQALGQGPEFLTYFNYEAQQDKSGLPNDRFSAERPEGSISTLTIQRTEQRDSAMYRCASSKVRGPNTGELFFGEGSRLTVL.

The chain has TRBV19 and TRBJ1-5; D gene unclear. Per the germline V gene, CDR1 is LNHDA and CDR2 is SQIVND (reference sequence). The CDR3 extends over 14 amino acids. V lost 3 bases and J 7 bases, leaving 13 bases between the germline ends. The CDR3 DNA is TGTGCCAGTAGTATCGGAGCCTTCGGGCAGCCCCAGCATTTT. Translated, it gives CASSIGAFGQPQHF.

This chain links TRBV7-2 with TRBJ2-3; the D is unclear. Germline CDR1 is SGHTA and CDR2 is FQGNSA. This CDR3 comprises 14 residues. V lost 0 bases and J lost 3, with 7 bases in between. CDR3 sequence reads: CASSLAVGTDTQYF. In DNA form, the CDR3 reads TGTGCCAGCAGCTTAGCGGTAGGGACAGATACGCAGTATTTT.

The V call is TRBV14, the J call TRBJ2-1; D is ambiguous. V was trimmed by 5 bases and J by 0 bases, leaving 20 bases between them. Germline CDR1 and CDR2: SGHDN and FVKESK. The CDR3 length is 18 residues. CDR3 sequence (DNA): TGTGCCAGCAGCGGGGTGGGCCGGAACGCGAGCTCCTACAATGAGCAGTTCTTC. It specifies CASSGVGRNASSYNEQFF.

This sequence joins TRBV28 and TRBJ1-2; a weak D match, TRBD1 (5 bases). V was trimmed by 6 bases and J by 5 bases, leaving 19 bases between them. Germline V CDR1 and CDR2: MDHEN, SYDVKM. The CDR3 covers 15 residues. The chain's CDR3 is CASSLRGSALYGYTF. The CDR3 DNA reads as TGTGCCAGCAGCCTGAGGGGATCGGCCTTATATGGCTACACCTTC.